These 21 T cell receptor beta chains came from one sample sequenced in a study of blood T cell repertoires in COVID-19. Produced via immunoSEQ multiplex PCR; TCRdb's table is partial and in-frame only. The sample comprises 51,000 or so clones, around nine tenths of which are singletons, and around 13% rests with the top ten. Sequencing was done on a sample of peripheral blood. The receptors here all came from an elderly man with acute or convalescent COVID-19.

This chain connects TRBV24-1 to TRBJ2-3; 9 bases are a match to TRBD1. The CDR3 extends over 19 amino acids. V shed 2 bases, J shed 3 bases, and the junction held 14 bases outside the gene matches. CDR1 is KGHDR and CDR2 is SFDVKD in the germline V gene. As DNA, the CDR3 is TGTGCCACCAGTGATTCCCCGGGACAGGGACTGGGGGGTACAGATACGCAGTATTTT. It yields the protein CATSDSPGQGLGGTDTQYF.

J is TRBJ2-3 and V is TRBV5-5; D perhaps matches TRBD2 (6 bases). The V end was cut by 1 base, the J end by 5 bases, with 14 bases between. This CDR3 is 15 amino acids long. The germline gives CDR1 SGHKS, CDR2 YYEKEE (reference sequence). The CDR3 region has the DNA TGTGCCAGCAGCTTGCGGGGGTATTACATAGATACGCAGTATTTT. Translation gives CASSLRGYYIDTQYF. Full variable domain (missing parts from reference TRBV5-5 and TRBJ2-3): DAGVTQSPTHLIKTRGQQVTLRCSPISGHKSVSWYQQVLGQGPQFIFQYYEKEERGRGNFPDRFSARQFPNYSSELNVNALLLGDSALYLCASSLRGYYIDTQYFGPGTRLTVL.

This chain joins TRBV6-5 and TRBJ1-1; D uncertain. With 4 bases removed from V and 0 bases from J, the gap between germline ends came to 6 bases. This CDR3 contains 13 residues. Looked up from germline, CDR1 is MNHEY and CDR2 is SVGAGI. For the CDR3, the DNA is TGTGCCAGCAGTTTCGTTGTGAACACTGAAGCTTTCTTT. It yields the protein CASSFVVNTEAFF.

The J gene is TRBJ1-3, the V gene TRBV11-2; D remains ambiguous. Germline assignment: CDR1 SGHAT and CDR2 FQNNGV. The V end lost 5 bases, the J end lost 4 bases, and 9 bases lay between the germline ends. CDR3 size: 13 residues. The CDR3 spells CASSLLRGNTIYF. DNA for the CDR3: TGTGCCAGCAGCCTCCTCAGGGGAAACACCATATATTTT.

The gene calls are TRBV12-3 or TRBV12-4 and TRBJ1-5; D may be TRBD1 (6 bases). The length of the CDR3 is 12 residues. Trimming left V 5 bases short and J 11 bases short, with 13 bases between. CDR3 residues: CASSAQQGTQHF. The CDR3 bases are TGTGCCAGCAGTGCCCAACAGGGAACCCAGCATTTT.

In its sample, this clone was seen once. The V gene is TRBV19, the J gene TRBJ1-1; no definite D call. V was clipped by 4 bases and J by 1 base, with 4 bases between them. Per the germline V gene, CDR1 is LNHDA and CDR2 is SQIVND (reference sequence). This CDR3 is built from 12 residues. The CDR3 loop is CASSTRNTEAFF. CDR3 sequence (DNA): TGTGCCAGTAGTACCCGGAACACTGAAGCTTTCTTT.

The V call is TRBV30, the J call TRBJ2-7; 7 nucleotides match TRBD1. Trimming took 5 bases from V and 6 from J; bases not matched to a gene: 4. The CDR3 is 11 residues long. In germline, CDR1 is GTSNPN, CDR2 SVGIG (reference sequence). As DNA, the CDR3 is TGTGCCTGGTTGACAGGGTTCGAGCAGTACTTC. Amino acids: CAWLTGFEQYF.

V is TRBV28 and J is TRBJ2-7; TRBD1 aligns across 7 bases. The CDR3 consists of 15 residues. J lost 0 bases, V lost 2 bases, and 4 bases had no gene match. CDR1 MDHEN and CDR2 SYDVKM come from the germline V gene. CDR3 sequence (DNA): TGTGCCAGCAGTTTAGCGGACAGGCACTCCTACGAGCAGTACTTC. Its protein product is CASSLADRHSYEQYF.

The chain recombines TRBV7-2 with TRBJ2-7, with TRBD1 matching 7 bases. The CDR3 has 13 residues. The germline CDR1 and CDR2 sequences are SGHTA and FQGNSA. J gave up 5 bases and V 2 bases, and 3 bases lay outside the gene matches. For the CDR3, the DNA is TGTGCCAGCAGCTTAAACAGGGGAAACGAGCAGTACTTC. Translated: CASSLNRGNEQYF.

Written as DNA, the CDR3 is TGTGCCAGTAGCGTATCCGGGTTTAGGCAGTATAATGAAAAACTGTTTTTT. It translates to CASSVSGFRQYNEKLFF. The chain recombines TRBV19 with TRBJ1-4; no reliable D call. The V end was cut by 6 bases, the J end by 4 bases, with 21 bases between. The CDR3 is made up of 17 amino acids. Germline V lookup: CDR1 LNHDA, CDR2 SQIVND (reference sequence). The complete variable domain, with remaining parts taken from reference TRBV19 and TRBJ1-4, reads DGGITQSPKYLFRKEGQNVTLSCEQNLNHDAMYWYRQDPGQGLRLIYYSQIVNDFQKGDIAEGYSVSREKKESFPLTVTSAQKNPTAFYLCASSVSGFRQYNEKLFFGSGTQLSVL.

The sample holds one count of this clone. The chain recombines TRBV5-6 with TRBJ2-1, with TRBD1 matching 9 bases. The CDR3 is 13 residues long. The V gene's germline CDR1 is SGHDT and CDR2 YYEEEE. V lost 1 base to trimming and J lost 14 bases; unmatched junction nucleotides: 7. The CDR3 reads CASSLTLRTGEFF. In DNA form, the CDR3 reads TGTGCCAGCAGCTTGACGCTCCGGACAGGGGAGTTCTTC.

Comments on this clone: Other DNA sequences in the same sample also yield this CDR3. The chain couples TRBV11-2 to TRBJ1-1; TRBD1 matches 8 bases. The CDR3 has 13 amino acids. V gave up 3 bases and J gave up 6 bases; unmatched junction bases: 3. Germline-derived CDR1 and CDR2 are SGHAT and FQNNGV. In DNA form, the CDR3 reads TGTGCCAGCAGCTTGGACAGGGACGCTGAAGCTTTCTTT. Residues: CASSLDRDAEAFF.

The count of this clone is one. The chain joins TRBV5-1 to TRBJ2-3; 12 bases align to TRBD2. Germline CDR1 is SGHRS and CDR2 is YFSETQ. V was pared by 4 bases and J by 1 base, with 4 bases of the junction left unmatched. CDR3 size: 16 residues. CDR3 protein: CASSPRLAGGTDTQYF. CDR3 bases: TGCGCCAGCAGCCCCAGACTAGCGGGGGGCACAGATACGCAGTATTTT.

The V call is TRBV9, the J call TRBJ2-7; TRBD1 matches 7 bases. The CDR3 contains 14 residues. From germline, CDR1 is SGDLS and CDR2 YYNGEE. V lost 2 bases and J lost 6; bases outside the gene matches: 8. CDR3 protein: CASSVDTGVGEQYF. CDR3 in DNA: TGTGCCAGCAGCGTCGATACAGGGGTCGGCGAGCAGTACTTC.

V is TRBV18 and J is TRBJ2-5; the D is unclear. Germline lookup yields CDR1 KGHSH and CDR2 LQKENI. The CDR3 is 11 residues long. V lost 3 bases and J 5 bases, leaving 4 bases between the germline ends. CDR3 in DNA: TGTGCCAGCTCACCTCGTGAGACCCAGTACTTC. Its protein product is CASSPRETQYF.

The V call is TRBV5-6, the J call TRBJ1-2; 7 bases map to TRBD1. The germline V gene has CDR1 SGHDT and CDR2 YYEEEE. Trimming at V came to 2 bases and at J to 8 bases, leaving 9 bases not matched to a gene. This CDR3 has 14 residues. CDR3 nucleotides: TGTGCCAGCAGCTTCAACAGGGGCTTTCGGGGCTACACCTTC. It codes for CASSFNRGFRGYTF. The whole variable domain, remainder taken from reference TRBV5-6 and TRBJ1-2, is DAGVTQSPTHLIKTRGQQVTLRCSPKSGHDTVSWYQQALGQGPQFIFQYYEEEERQRGNFPDRFSGHQFPNYSSELNVNALLLGDSALYLCASSFNRGFRGYTFGSGTRLTVV.

V is TRBV5-1 and J is TRBJ2-6; 10 nucleotides match TRBD1. The trim removed 4 bases at V and 0 bases at J, leaving 13 bases unmatched. The CDR3 runs 20 residues. Germline V gene lookup returns CDR1 SGHRS and CDR2 YFSETQ. Here the CDR3 reads CASSAWGTGESLSGANVLTF. For the CDR3, the DNA is TGCGCCAGCAGCGCGTGGGGGACAGGGGAATCCCTCTCTGGGGCCAACGTCCTGACTTTC.

The count of this clone is one. The genes are TRBV6-5 and TRBJ1-4; 9 bases are a match to TRBD1. Per germline, CDR1 MNHEY and CDR2 SVGAGI. This CDR3 contains 13 residues. V lost 6 bases and J lost 7; bases outside the gene matches: 3. The CDR3 region is CASRTGGGEKLFF. The CDR3 coding sequence is TGTGCCAGCAGGACAGGGGGAGGTGAAAAACTGTTTTTT.

The chain uses TRBV6-2 or TRBV6-3 and TRBJ1-2, with D unresolved. Trimming left V 2 bases short and J 0 bases short, with 7 bases between. This CDR3 has 14 residues. Germline loops: CDR1 MNHEY, CDR2 SVGEGT. CDR3 loop: CASSYSNPNYGYTF. The CDR3 bases are TGTGCCAGCAGTTACAGCAACCCTAACTATGGCTACACCTTC.

The rearrangement links TRBV28 to TRBJ1-4; the match to TRBD1 covers 8 bases. With 7 bases clipped from V and 4 bases from J, the junction kept 5 bases outside the gene matches. Looked up from germline, CDR1 is MDHEN and CDR2 is SYDVKM. This CDR3 spans 14 amino acids. CDR3 bases: TGTGCCAGCAACGGACAGGGCCGTAATGAAAAACTGTTTTTT. Translated, it gives CASNGQGRNEKLFF. Filled out from reference TRBV28 and TRBJ1-4, the complete variable domain reads DVKVTQSSRYLVKRTGEKVFLECVQDMDHENMFWYRQDPGLGLRLIYFSYDVKMKEKGDIPEGYSVSREKKERFSLILESASTNQTSMYLCASNGQGRNEKLFFGSGTQLSVL.

The chain employs TRBV6-6 and TRBJ1-1; tentatively, D is TRBD1 (5 bases). This CDR3 contains 14 residues. Germline V CDR1 and CDR2: MNHNY, SVGAGI (reference sequence). Trimming took 2 bases from V and 2 from J, leaving 9 bases between them. CDR3 loop: CASSYLRENTEAFF. DNA of the CDR3: TGTGCCAGCAGTTACCTCAGGGAAAACACTGAAGCTTTCTTT.